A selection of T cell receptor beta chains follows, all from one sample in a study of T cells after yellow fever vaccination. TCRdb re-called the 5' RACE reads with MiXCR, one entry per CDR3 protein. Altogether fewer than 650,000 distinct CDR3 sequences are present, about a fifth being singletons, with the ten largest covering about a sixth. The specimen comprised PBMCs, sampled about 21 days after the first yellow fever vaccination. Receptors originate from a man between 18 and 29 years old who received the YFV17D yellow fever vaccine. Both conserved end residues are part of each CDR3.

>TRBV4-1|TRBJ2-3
CASSRADTQYF
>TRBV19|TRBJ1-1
CASSPLTGSATEAFF
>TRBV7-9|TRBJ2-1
CASSPPSGRASYNEQFF
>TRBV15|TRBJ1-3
CATSRRGNRGVLTGNTIYF
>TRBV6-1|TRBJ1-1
CASGPGAGEAFF
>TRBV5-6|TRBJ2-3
CASSLKGKVGGTDTQYF
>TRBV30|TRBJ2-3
CAWSRGAGGLTDTQYF
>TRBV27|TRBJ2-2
CASSLSGGTGELFF
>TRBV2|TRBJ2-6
CASTPGGSSGANVLTF
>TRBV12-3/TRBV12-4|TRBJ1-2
CASSPNRGAANYGYTF
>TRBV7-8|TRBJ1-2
CASSPKWETNGYTF
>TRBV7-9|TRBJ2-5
CASINLPGATQYF
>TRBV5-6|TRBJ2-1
CASSLAGSNEQFF
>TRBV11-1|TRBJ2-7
CASSSKIGRERRVYEQYF
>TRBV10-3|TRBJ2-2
CAIMRQGTGELFF
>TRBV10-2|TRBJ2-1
CASRLGTGGTNEQFF
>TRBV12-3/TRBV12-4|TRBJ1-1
CASSLAQEGTEAFF
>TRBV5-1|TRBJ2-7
CASSSALGLDEQYF
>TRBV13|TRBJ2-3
CASSLYHRGTSTDTQYF
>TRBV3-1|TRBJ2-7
CASSQVAGAENEQYF
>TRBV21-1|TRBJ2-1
CASSKGGRLATDNEQFF
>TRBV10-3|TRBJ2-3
CAISEPTSSNRDTQYF
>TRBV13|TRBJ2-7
CASSSRGQGTTYEQYF
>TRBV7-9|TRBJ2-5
CASSQAYRTGKETQYF
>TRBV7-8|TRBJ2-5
CASSLGRTGGRETQYF
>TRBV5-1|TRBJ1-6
CASSTGPRSYNSPLHF
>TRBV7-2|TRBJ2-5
CASSEQETQYF
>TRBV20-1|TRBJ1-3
CSARTPSSGNTIYF
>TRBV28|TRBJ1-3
CASSLVQGVRADTIYF
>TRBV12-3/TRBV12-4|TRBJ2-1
CASRGDRANEQFF
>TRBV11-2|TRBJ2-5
CASSLDFRETQYF
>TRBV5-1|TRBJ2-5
CASSQGTAGIQETQYF
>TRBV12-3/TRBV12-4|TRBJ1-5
CASRTGATNQPQHF
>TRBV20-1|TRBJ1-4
CSARDLGGHYEKLFF
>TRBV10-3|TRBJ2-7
CAISDIGSSSYEQYF
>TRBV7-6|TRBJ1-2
CASSATGTYYGYTF
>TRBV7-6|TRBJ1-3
CASSLAGSSGNTIYF
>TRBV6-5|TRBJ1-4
CASSYRVKDEKLFF
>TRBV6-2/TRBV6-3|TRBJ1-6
CASSYTAQRHYNSPLHF
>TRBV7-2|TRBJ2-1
CASSLSRVGTHEQFF
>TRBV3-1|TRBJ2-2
CASSPRGPGELFF
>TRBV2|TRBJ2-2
CASSPKGATGELFF
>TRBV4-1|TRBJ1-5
CASSQEGGQTYDQPQHF
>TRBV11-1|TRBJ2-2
CASSLAAGTGSYFTGELFF
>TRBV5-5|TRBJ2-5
CASSLGTFGETQYF
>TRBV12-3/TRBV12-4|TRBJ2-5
CASSELSSETQYF
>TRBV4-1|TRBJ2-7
CASSQAIQPSGSSYEQYF
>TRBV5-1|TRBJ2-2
CASSLLPTGELFF
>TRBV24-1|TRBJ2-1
CATALSVSPYNEQFF
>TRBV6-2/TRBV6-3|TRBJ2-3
CASRDLRTAFTDTQYF
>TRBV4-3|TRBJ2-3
CASSQDGAGSTDTQYF
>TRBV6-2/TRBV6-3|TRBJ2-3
CASSYFGRTSTDTQYF